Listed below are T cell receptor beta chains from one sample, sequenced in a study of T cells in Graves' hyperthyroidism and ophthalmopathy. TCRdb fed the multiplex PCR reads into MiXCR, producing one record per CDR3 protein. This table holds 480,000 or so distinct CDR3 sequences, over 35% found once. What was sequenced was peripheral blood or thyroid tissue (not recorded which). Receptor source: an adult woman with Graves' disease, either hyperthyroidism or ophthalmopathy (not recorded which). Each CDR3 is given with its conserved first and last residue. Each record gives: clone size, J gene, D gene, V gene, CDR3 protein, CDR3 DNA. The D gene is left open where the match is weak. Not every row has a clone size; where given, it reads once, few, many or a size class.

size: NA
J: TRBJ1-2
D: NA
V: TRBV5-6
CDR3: CASSPTGADSGYTF
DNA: TGTGCCAGCAGTCCGACCGGGGCAGACTCTGGCTACACCTTC

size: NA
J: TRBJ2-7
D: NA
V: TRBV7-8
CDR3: CASSLSQLEQYF
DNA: TGTGCCAGCAGCTTATCCCAACTCGAGCAGTACTTC

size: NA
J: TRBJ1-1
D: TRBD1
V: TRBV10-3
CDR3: CAISHADRDRVNTEAFF
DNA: TGTGCCATCAGTCACGCTGACCGTGACAGGGTGAACACTGAAGCTTTCTTT

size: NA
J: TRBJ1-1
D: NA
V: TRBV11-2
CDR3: CASSLVTRAFF
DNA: TGTGCCAGCAGCTTGGTTACGCGAGCTTTCTTT

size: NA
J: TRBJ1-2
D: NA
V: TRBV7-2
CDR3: CASSLGGPGDDGYTF
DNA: TGTGCCAGCAGCTTAGGGGGGCCGGGGGACGATGGCTACACCTTC

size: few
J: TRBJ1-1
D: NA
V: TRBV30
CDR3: CAWSTYRRSRSNTEAFF
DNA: TGTGCCTGGAGTACTTACAGGAGATCCAGATCCAACACTGAAGCTTTCTTT

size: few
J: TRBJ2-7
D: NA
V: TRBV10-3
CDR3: CASSFEGPNYEQYF
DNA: TGTGCCAGCAGTTTTGAGGGGCCCAACTACGAGCAGTACTTC

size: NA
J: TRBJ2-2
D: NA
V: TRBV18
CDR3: CASSPDGNTGELFF
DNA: TGTGCCAGCTCACCGGACGGGAACACCGGGGAGCTGTTTTTT

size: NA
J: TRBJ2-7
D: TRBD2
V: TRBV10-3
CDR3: CAISERGGEQYF
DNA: TGTGCCATCAGTGAGCGGGGGGGCGAGCAGTACTTC

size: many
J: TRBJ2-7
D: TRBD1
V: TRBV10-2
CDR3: CASSESGVGTGDYEQYF
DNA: TGCGCCAGCAGTGAGTCTGGTGTCGGGACAGGGGACTACGAGCAGTACTTC

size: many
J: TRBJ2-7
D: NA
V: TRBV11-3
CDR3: CASSLSRASNEQYF
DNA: TGTGCCAGCAGCTTATCCAGGGCGAGCAACGAGCAGTACTTC

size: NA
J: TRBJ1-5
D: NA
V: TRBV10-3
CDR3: CAISESLDSNQPQHF
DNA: TGTGCCATCAGTGAGTCGCTAGATAGCAATCAGCCCCAGCATTTT

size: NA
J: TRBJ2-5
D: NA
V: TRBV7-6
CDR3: CASSIAWGKQETQYF
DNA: TGTGCCAGCAGCATAGCGTGGGGGAAGCAAGAGACCCAGTACTTC

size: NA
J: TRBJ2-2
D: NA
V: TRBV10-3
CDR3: CAISAQGIAGELVF
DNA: TGTGCCATCAGTGCGCAGGGGATCGCCGGGGAGCTGGTTTTT

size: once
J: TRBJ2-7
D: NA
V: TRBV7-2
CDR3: CASSNGYEQYF
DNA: TGTGCCAGCAGCAACGGCTACGAGCAGTACTTC

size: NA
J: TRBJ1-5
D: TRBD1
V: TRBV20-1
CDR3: CSAQTGGGNQPQHF
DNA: TGCAGTGCGCAGACAGGGGGCGGCAATCAGCCCCAGCATTTT

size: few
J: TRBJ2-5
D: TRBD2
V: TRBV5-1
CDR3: CASSSGTSWKTQYF
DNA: TGTGCCAGCAGCTCCGGGACTAGTTGGAAGACCCAGTACTTC

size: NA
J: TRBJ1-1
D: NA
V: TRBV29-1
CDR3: CSALPGLADTEAFF
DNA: TGCAGCGCCCTACCCGGACTAGCGGACACTGAAGCTTTCTTT

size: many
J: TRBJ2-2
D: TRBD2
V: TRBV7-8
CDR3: CASSKGLVHTGELFF
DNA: TGTGCCAGCAGCAAGGGACTAGTCCACACCGGGGAGCTGTTTTTT

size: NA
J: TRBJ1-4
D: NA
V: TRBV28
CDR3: CASSLKGREKLFF
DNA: TGTGCCAGCAGTCTAAAAGGAAGGGAAAAACTGTTTTTT

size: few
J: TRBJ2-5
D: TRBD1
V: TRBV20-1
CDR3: CSAYTRDRGQETQYF
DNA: TGCAGTGCTTATACCCGGGACAGGGGCCAAGAGACCCAGTACTTC

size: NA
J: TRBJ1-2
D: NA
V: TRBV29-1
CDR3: CSVWGEGFNGYTF
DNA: TGCAGCGTTTGGGGAGAGGGGTTCAATGGCTACACCTTC

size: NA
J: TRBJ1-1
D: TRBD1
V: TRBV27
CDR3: CATASRQGLNTEAFF
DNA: TGTGCCACCGCATCACGACAGGGGCTGAACACTGAAGCTTTCTTT

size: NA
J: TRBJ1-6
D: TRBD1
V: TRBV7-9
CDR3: CASSPAAGQGHSPLHF
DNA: TGTGCCAGCAGCCCCGCCGCGGGACAGGGTCATTCACCCCTCCACTTT

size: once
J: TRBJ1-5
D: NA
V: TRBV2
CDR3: CASSAWGVQPQHF
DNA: TGTGCCAGCAGTGCTTGGGGGGTACAACCCCAGCATTTT

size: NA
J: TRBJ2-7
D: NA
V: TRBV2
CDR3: CASSTLLGREWREQYF
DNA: TGTGCCAGTAGTACTTTGCTAGGCAGAGAGTGGAGGGAGCAGTACTTC

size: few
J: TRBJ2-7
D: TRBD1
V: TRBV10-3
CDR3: CAIGQAYEQYF
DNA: TGTGCCATCGGACAGGCGTACGAGCAGTACTTC

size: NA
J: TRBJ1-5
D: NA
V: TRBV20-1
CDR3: CSARSPREGSVRPQHF
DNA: TGCAGTGCTAGATCCCCTCGTGAGGGGTCGGTGAGGCCCCAGCATTTT

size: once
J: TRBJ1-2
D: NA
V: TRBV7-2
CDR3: CASSSGHPRGYTF
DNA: TGTGCCAGCAGCTCGGGACATCCGAGAGGCTACACCTTC

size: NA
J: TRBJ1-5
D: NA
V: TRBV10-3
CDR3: CASRYALGQPQHF
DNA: TGTGCCAGCAGGTACGCTTTAGGGCAGCCCCAGCATTTT

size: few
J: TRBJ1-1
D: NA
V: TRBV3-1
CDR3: CASSQAMEWTEAFF
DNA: TGTGCCAGCAGCCAAGCAATGGAATGGACTGAAGCTTTCTTT

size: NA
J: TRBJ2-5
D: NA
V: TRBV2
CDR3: CASSEDRVGETQYF
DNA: TGTGCCAGCAGTGAAGACAGGGTTGGGGAGACCCAGTACTTC

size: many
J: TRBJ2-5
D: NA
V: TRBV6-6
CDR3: CASSYPGRQETQYF
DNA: TGTGCCAGCAGTTACCCGGGACGGCAAGAGACCCAGTACTTC

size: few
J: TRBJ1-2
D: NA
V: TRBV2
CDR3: CASKTWGAYGYTF
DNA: TGTGCCAGCAAGACGTGGGGAGCCTATGGCTACACCTTC

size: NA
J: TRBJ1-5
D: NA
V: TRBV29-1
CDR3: CSAIIEGTDTQHF
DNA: TGCAGCGCAATTATCGAAGGCACAGATACGCAGCATTTT

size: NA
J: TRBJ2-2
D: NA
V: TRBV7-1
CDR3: CASSPSGSPAGELFF
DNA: TGTGCCAGCAGTCCCTCGGGATCCCCGGCCGGGGAGCTGTTTTTT

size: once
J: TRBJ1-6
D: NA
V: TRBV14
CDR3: CASSQAGLRVSPLHF
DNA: TGTGCCAGCAGCCAAGCGGGACTACGGGTGTCACCCCTCCACTTT

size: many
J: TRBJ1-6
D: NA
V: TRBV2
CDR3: CASSEPDRNSPLHF
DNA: TGTGCCAGCAGTGAACCGGACAGAAATTCACCCCTCCACTTT

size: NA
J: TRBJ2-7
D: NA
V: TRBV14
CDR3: CASSQDRNTYEQYF
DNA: TGTGCCAGCAGCCAAGACAGGAACACCTACGAGCAGTACTTC

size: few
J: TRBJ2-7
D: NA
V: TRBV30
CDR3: CAWRGGMGSSYEQYF
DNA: TGTGCCTGGAGGGGCGGGATGGGGAGCTCCTACGAGCAGTACTTC

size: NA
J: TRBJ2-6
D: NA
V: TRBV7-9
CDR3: CASSHPDRRYSGANVLTF
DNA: TGTGCCAGCAGCCATCCAGACAGGAGATACTCTGGGGCCAACGTCCTGACTTTC

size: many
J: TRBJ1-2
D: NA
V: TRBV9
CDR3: CASSVDGQVGGYTF
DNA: TGTGCCAGCAGCGTAGACGGACAAGTAGGCGGCTACACCTTC

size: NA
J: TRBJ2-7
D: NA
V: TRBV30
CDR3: CAWSGVSGANEQYF
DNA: TGTGCCTGGAGTGGAGTTTCGGGGGCGAACGAGCAGTACTTC

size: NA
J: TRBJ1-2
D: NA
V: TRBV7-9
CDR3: CASSSPPRYGYTF
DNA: TGTGCCAGCAGTTCACCCCCTAGATATGGCTACACCTTC

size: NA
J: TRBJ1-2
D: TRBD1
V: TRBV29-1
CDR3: CSVGTGGGYGYTF
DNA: TGCAGCGTTGGGACAGGGGGCGGCTATGGCTACACCTTC